This T cell receptor (beta chain) appears in the sequencing data of a study of graft-versus-host responses after intestinal transplantation. Turning to the study itself: Every recipient underwent anti-thymocyte globulin induction, then tacrolimus and steroids for around three years.

In the case of this clone: Its antigen is not known.

This CDR3 comprises 13 residues. Trimming cost V 2 bases and J 4 bases, with 8 bases left between them. Looked up from germline, CDR1 is MNHEY and CDR2 is SVGAGI. Here immunoSEQ multiplex PCR was the method, and the copy in TCRdb shows in-frame clones only, minus some. The sample shows 25,000 to 35,000 clones, 85% to 95% of them seen only once. General study points: Early HvG declines after transplant were associated with peak circulating GvH clone levels.

The source was PBMCs, collected approximately ten weeks after intestinal transplant. The genes are TRBV6-5 and TRBJ1-2; D is unresolved. The receptor was isolated from a human patient who received an intestinal transplant, so some T cells may come from the graft donor. The CDR3 nucleotides read TGTGCCAGCAGTTACCCGAACAGCTATGGCTACACCTTC. Protein: CASSYPNSYGYTF.